Presented here are 6 T cell receptor beta chains from one specimen sequenced in a study of graft-versus-host responses after intestinal transplantation (dated by TCRdb to the early 2020s). No antigen has been assigned to these receptors. This specimen's time point label, per the study, means: cells obtained before transplantation from donor or recipient. Libraries were constructed by the immunoSEQ multiplex PCR assay. TCRdb's version of the immuneACCESS table is confined to in-frame rearrangements and falls short of the full clone set. An unresolved V gene accounts for under half of the shortfall where checked; the remainder is of unknown origin. Within this sample are around 78,000 clones, with around 90% of them counted one time only. Together, the top ten hold less than 9.5% of the sample. Sequenced here: unstimulated CD8+ T cells sorted from spleen or lymph node cells, sampled before transplant. The receptors stem from a human donor who was the organ donor for an intestinal transplant.

The chain is built from TRBV6-5 and TRBJ2-7; TRBD1 matches 9 bases. V dropped 0 bases and J dropped 3; count of bases not matched to a gene: 0. The CDR3 is 14 amino acids. The germline gives CDR1 MNHEY, CDR2 SVGAGI. The CDR3 protein is CASSYSGQGYEQYF. As DNA, the CDR3 is TGTGCCAGCAGTTACTCGGGACAGGGCTACGAGCAGTACTTC.

A note on this clone: The same CDR3 is also encoded by other DNA sequences in this sample. The CDR3 nucleotides read TGTGCCAGCAGCCAAGACCAGGGGTCTGGGGCCAACGTCCTGACTTTC. Encoded protein: CASSQDQGSGANVLTF. The V and J genes are TRBV4-2 and TRBJ2-6; D may be TRBD1 (6 bases). Trimming stripped 0 bases from V and 1 base from J, with 7 bases between. Germline lookup yields CDR1 LGHNA and CDR2 YNFKEQ. The CDR3 is 16 amino acids.

There are a few counts of this clone. The chain employs TRBV4-1 and TRBJ1-6; the D gene is possibly TRBD1 (6 bases). This CDR3 comprises 14 residues. Trimming took off 9 bases at V and 10 bases at J, with 19 bases between the two ends. The germline V gene encodes CDR1 MGHRA and CDR2 YSYEKL. CDR3 in DNA: TGCGCCAGTCAGAATATATTGGGGGGCTCACCCCTCCACTTT. This sequence encodes CASQNILGGSPLHF.

The V call is TRBV27, the J call TRBJ2-7; tentatively, D is TRBD1 (5 bases). This CDR3 spans 14 amino acids. V lost 3 bases, J lost 3 bases, and 12 bases lay in between. From germline, CDR1 is MNHEY and CDR2 SMNVEV (reference sequence). The CDR3 region is CASSLGSGYYEQYF. The CDR3 bases are TGTGCCAGCAGTTTGGGCTCAGGGTACTACGAGCAGTACTTC.

The rearrangement links TRBV9 to TRBJ2-2; no reliable D call. From germline, CDR1 is SGDLS and CDR2 YYNGEE. Trimming took off 3 bases at V and 5 bases at J, with 8 bases between the two ends. This CDR3 is 13 amino acids long. DNA of the CDR3: TGTGCCAGCAGCGCCGGATTAACCGGGGAGCTGTTTTTT. This encodes CASSAGLTGELFF.

This clone has just one count. This chain connects TRBV5-1 to TRBJ2-7; 7 bases fit TRBD1. The CDR3 runs to 16 residues. In germline, CDR1 is SGHRS, CDR2 YFSETQ. V lost 0 bases, J lost 3 bases, and 9 bases stayed unmatched. The CDR3 here is CASSLEMGQWSYEQYF. The CDR3 region has the DNA TGCGCCAGCAGCTTGGAGATGGGACAGTGGAGCTACGAGCAGTACTTC.